The 18 T cell receptor beta chains below all came from one sample that was sequenced in a study of early T cells in non-severe SARS-CoV-2 infection. Each CDR3 protein is one row after TCRdb ran MiXCR on the 5' RACE reads. The table has about 26,000 distinct CDR3 sequences, roughly 4.2% seen once. Sequencing was carried out using whole blood. All receptors derive from an adult who was a healthcare worker with PCR-confirmed SARS-CoV-2 infection or an uninfected control (not recorded which).

The table lists this clonotype with many counts. The CDR3 protein is CASSLSRGSTDTQYF. CDR3 in DNA: TGTGCCAGCAGCTTGAGCCGGGGGAGCACAGATACGCAGTATTTT. The chain links TRBV5-6 to TRBJ2-3, with a weak D call TRBD2 (6 bases). Germline V lookup: CDR1 SGHDT, CDR2 YYEEEE. CDR3 size: 15 residues. Trimming cost V 1 base and J 0 bases, with 9 bases left between them.

This clonotype was observed at least ten times. The chain recombines TRBV6-5 with TRBJ2-7; no clear D gene. The CDR3 is made up of 15 amino acids. With 0 bases removed from V and 1 base from J, the gap between germline ends came to 10 bases. CDR1 is MNHEY and CDR2 is SVGAGI in the germline V gene. The CDR3 loop is CASSYSGSGSYEQYF. The CDR3, as DNA: TGTGCCAGCAGTTACTCGGGCTCAGGATCCTACGAGCAGTACTTC.

This clonotype was recorded at least ten times. CDR3 sequence (DNA): TGTGCCAGCAGTTACGGACTAAACACAGATACGCAGTATTTT. Translated: CASSYGLNTDTQYF. The genes are TRBV6-5 and TRBJ2-3; a possible D gene is TRBD2 (6 bases). CDR3 length: 14 residues. With 2 bases removed from V and 2 bases from J, the gap between germline ends came to 8 bases. Germline V CDR1 and CDR2: MNHEY, SVGAGI.

This clonotype was counted at least ten times. The CDR3 protein is CASGFSNQPQHF. CDR3 DNA: TGTGCCTCGGGGTTTAGCAATCAGCCCCAGCATTTT. The J gene is TRBJ1-5, the V gene TRBV10-3; D is undetermined. The CDR3 is 12 residues long. Trimming took 11 bases from V and 0 from J, leaving 8 bases between them. Germline V lookup: CDR1 ENHRY, CDR2 SYGVKD.

This clonotype was detected only a few times. V and J are TRBV11-2 and TRBJ2-1; 11 nucleotides match TRBD2. With V trimmed by 4 bases and J by 9 bases, 8 bases remained unmatched. The CDR3 totals 15 residues. Germline V gene data show CDR1 as SGHAT and CDR2 as FQNNGV. This chain's CDR3 is CASSSASGGPPEQFF. CDR3 DNA: TGTGCCAGCAGCTCCGCTAGCGGGGGGCCCCCTGAGCAGTTCTTC.

This clonotype was detected many times. This chain's CDR3 is CASSELAPSYEQYF. The CDR3 DNA follows: TGTGCCAGCAGTGAATTGGCTCCGTCCTACGAGCAGTACTTC. This chain links TRBV25-1 with TRBJ2-7; D not certain. Germline V gene data show CDR1 as MGHDK and CDR2 as SYGVNS. The CDR3 has 14 residues. Trimming shortened V by 1 base and J by 1 base, and 8 bases separated the two germline ends.

In its sample, this clonotype was seen many times. The rearrangement joins TRBV20-1 to TRBJ1-6; D is undetermined. Trimming removed 7 bases from V and 7 bases from J, with 14 bases in between. CDR1 is DFQATT, CDR2 SNEGSKA, per germline (reference sequence). The CDR3 runs 13 residues. In DNA form, the CDR3 reads TGCAGTGGTGTGGAACGGCCCAATTCACCCCTCCACTTT. This translates into CSGVERPNSPLHF.

The table lists this clonotype with many counts. J is TRBJ2-2 and V is TRBV28; 7 nucleotides align to TRBD2. The CDR3 has 16 amino acids. In germline, CDR1 is MDHEN, CDR2 SYDVKM. The V gene end was trimmed by 10 bases and the J gene end by 6 bases; junction bases not matched to a gene: 17. The CDR3, as DNA: TGTGCCACCCTGACCGTGGGGGAGGGTCGGTCCGGGGAGCTGTTTTTT. It translates to CATLTVGEGRSGELFF.

This clonotype was seen a handful of times. V and J are TRBV6-1 and TRBJ2-3; 7 bases line up with TRBD1. V shed 5 bases, J shed 1 base, and the junction held 6 bases outside the gene matches. CDR1 and CDR2 (germline): MNHNS, SASEGT. The CDR3 runs 15 residues. Written as DNA, the CDR3 is TGTGCCAGCAGTCTCAGGGGGTCGGGCACAGATACGCAGTATTTT. Protein product: CASSLRGSGTDTQYF.

This clonotype was seen repeatedly, ten times or more. The chain recombines TRBV5-1 with TRBJ1-1; 9 positions match TRBD1. The CDR3 contains 15 residues. J lost 0 bases, V lost 2 bases, and 2 bases had no gene match. Germline assignment: CDR1 SGHRS and CDR2 YFSETQ. CDR3 sequence (DNA): TGCGCCAGCAGCTTAGGACAGGGGATGAACACTGAAGCTTTCTTT. Amino acid sequence: CASSLGQGMNTEAFF.

About this clonotype: One end of the junction does not line up with germline, which may come from a read error. The J gene is TRBJ1-6, the V gene TRBV25-1; unclear D gene. This CDR3 has 14 residues. Germline CDR1 MGHDK, CDR2 SYGVNS. The CDR3 coding sequence is TGTGCCAGCAGTGACGGACGGAAAAATTCATCCCTCCACTTT. This translates into CASSDGRKNSSLHF. The entire variable domain, with the rest obtained from reference TRBV25-1 and TRBJ1-6, is as follows: EADIYQTPRYLVIGTGKKITLECSQTMGHDKMYWYQQDPGMELHLIHYSYGVNSTEKGDLSSESTVSRIRTEHFPLTLESARPSHTSQYLCASSDGRKNSSLHFGNGTRLTVT.

This clonotype occurred many times. This chain links TRBV5-1 with TRBJ1-5; possible D gene TRBD1, 5 bases. This CDR3 spans 14 amino acids. The V and J ends lost 0 bases and 7 bases respectively, with 11 bases between them. Germline CDR1 reads SGHRS; CDR2 reads YFSETQ. This chain's CDR3 is CASSLERGGQPQHF. The DNA of the CDR3 is TGCGCCAGCAGCTTGGAGCGGGGCGGGCAGCCCCAGCATTTT.

The V call is TRBV24-1, the J call TRBJ1-6, with a possible D match to TRBD1 (5 bases). V lost 5 bases to trimming and J lost 7 bases, with 11 bases between them. Germline lookup yields CDR1 KGHDR and CDR2 SFDVKD. The CDR3 runs to 14 residues. The DNA of the CDR3 is TGTGCCACCAGTGGGACAACCGGGAATTCACCCCTCCACTTT. It specifies CATSGTTGNSPLHF.

This clonotype was seen repeatedly, ten times or more. The genes are TRBV29-1 and TRBJ2-7; D remains ambiguous. V shed 6 bases and J shed 2 bases, with 8 bases lying between them. Per germline, CDR1 SQVTM and CDR2 ANQGSEA. The CDR3 is 11 amino acids. The CDR3 DNA is TGCAGCGTGCTGGAGACCTACGAGCAGTACTTC. It is translated as CSVLETYEQYF.

This clonotype was counted at least ten times. The V call is TRBV4-1, the J call TRBJ2-1; 9 nucleotides align to TRBD2. Germline values: CDR1 MGHRA, CDR2 YSYEKL. There are 15 residues in the CDR3. V shed 3 bases, J shed 8 bases, and the junction held 8 bases outside the gene matches. CDR3 nucleotide sequence: TGCGCCAGCAGCCACGTCTGGACTAGCGCCGATGAGCAGTTCTTC. Translation: CASSHVWTSADEQFF.

This clonotype showed up just a few times. This chain joins TRBV4-2 and TRBJ2-3, with D possibly TRBD2 on 6 matching bases. CDR3 length equals 14 residues. Per germline, CDR1 LGHNA and CDR2 YNFKEQ. V shed 4 bases and J shed 2 bases, with 10 bases lying between them. The CDR3 nucleotides read TGTGCCAGCAGCCTCCGACTAGTCACAGATACGCAGTATTTT. Translating it yields CASSLRLVTDTQYF.

This clonotype was detected many times. The chain recombines TRBV27 with TRBJ2-1, with 7 bases aligning to TRBD1. This CDR3 has 15 amino acids. Germline lookup yields CDR1 MNHEY and CDR2 SMNVEV (reference sequence). The V gene end was trimmed by 5 bases and the J gene end by 2 bases; junction bases not matched to a gene: 6. CDR3 in amino acids: CASSGAGGTYNEQFF. For the CDR3, the DNA is TGTGCCAGCAGTGGAGCAGGGGGAACCTACAATGAGCAGTTCTTC.

In this sample, this clonotype is medium-sized. The CDR3: CASSFLGVGQGYQLYGYTF. The CDR3 nucleotides are TGTGCCAGCAGCTTCCTGGGCGTGGGACAGGGGTACCAGCTATATGGCTACACCTTC. The rearrangement links TRBV6-6 to TRBJ1-2; 10 bases fit TRBD1. Germline V gene lookup returns CDR1 MNHNY and CDR2 SVGAGI (reference sequence). The CDR3 loop spans 19 amino acids. The J segment lost 5 bases and the V segment lost 6 bases, leaving 21 bases of the junction unmatched.